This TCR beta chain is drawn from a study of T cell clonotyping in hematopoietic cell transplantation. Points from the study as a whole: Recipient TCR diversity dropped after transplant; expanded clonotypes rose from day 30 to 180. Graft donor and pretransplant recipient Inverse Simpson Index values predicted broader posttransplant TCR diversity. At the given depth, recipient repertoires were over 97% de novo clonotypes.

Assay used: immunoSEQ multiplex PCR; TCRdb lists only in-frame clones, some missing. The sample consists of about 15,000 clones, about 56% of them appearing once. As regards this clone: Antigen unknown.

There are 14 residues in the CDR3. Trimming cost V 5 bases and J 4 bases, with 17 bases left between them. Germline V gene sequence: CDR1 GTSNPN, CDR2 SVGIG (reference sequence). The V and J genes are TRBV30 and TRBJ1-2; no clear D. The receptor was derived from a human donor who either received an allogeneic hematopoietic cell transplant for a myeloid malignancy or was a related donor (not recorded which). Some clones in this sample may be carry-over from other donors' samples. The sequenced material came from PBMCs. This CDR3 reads CAWGLGVVGYGYTF. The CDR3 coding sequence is TGTGCCTGGGGCCTCGGGGTTGTTGGCTATGGCTACACCTTC.